One and the same sample provided the 26 T cell receptor beta chains below, sequenced in a study of T cell responses to AZD1222 COVID-19 vaccine. Here immunoSEQ multiplex PCR was the method, and the copy in TCRdb shows in-frame clones only, minus some. Of 95,000 to 130,000 clones in the sample, 90% to 95% are singletons; the top ten hold under 3.5%. The material was peripheral blood, obtained on day 0 of AZD1222 vaccination. All receptors come from an adult in good health.

The chain joins TRBV21-1 to TRBJ1-5. TRBV21-1 represents a pseudogene. CDR3 length equals 13 residues. The CDR3 sequence: CASPGGGHQPQHF. The CDR3 nucleotides read TGTGCCAGCCCCGGTGGGGGTCATCAGCCCCAGCATTTT.

This rearrangement joins TRBV7-8 to TRBJ2-7; 8 bases align to TRBD2. CDR1 and CDR2 from the germline V gene are SGHVS and FQNEAQ. V lost 9 bases to trimming and J lost 3 bases; unmatched junction nucleotides: 7. CDR3 size: 13 residues. CDR3 sequence (DNA): TGTGCCAGTGGAGGACTAGCAGACTACGAGCAGTACTTC. It codes for CASGGLADYEQYF.

A single count supports this clone. This chain links TRBV6-5 with TRBJ2-7; possible D gene TRBD1, 6 bases. The V end lost 2 bases, the J end lost 3 bases, and 14 bases lay between the germline ends. The CDR3 is 15 amino acids. Germline loops: CDR1 MNHEY, CDR2 SVGAGI. CDR3 DNA: TGTGCCAGCAGTTACGATGCTGGCAGGGGCTACGAGCAGTACTTC. Translating it yields CASSYDAGRGYEQYF.

The V call is TRBV27, the J call TRBJ2-7; D is possibly TRBD1 or TRBD2 (5 bases each). Trimming removed 3 bases from V and 3 bases from J, with 18 bases in between. In germline, CDR1 is MNHEY, CDR2 SMNVEV (reference sequence). The CDR3 runs to 16 residues. The CDR3 reads CASSFFAGRAGYEQYF. The CDR3 DNA is TGTGCCAGCAGTTTTTTCGCGGGCAGGGCGGGCTACGAGCAGTACTTC.

This chain joins TRBV27 and TRBJ2-3, with D possibly being TRBD1 or TRBD2 (5 bases each). The germline CDR1 and CDR2 sequences are MNHEY and SMNVEV (reference sequence). The CDR3 contains 11 residues. Trimming shortened V by 4 bases and J by 8 bases, and 7 bases separated the two germline ends. CDR3: CASSYGGTQYF. The CDR3 DNA reads as TGTGCCAGCAGTTATGGGGGTACGCAGTATTTT.

This clone was picked up one time. This chain links TRBV27 with TRBJ2-4; D ambiguous. CDR3 size: 13 residues. Trimming took 5 bases from V and 0 from J, leaving 5 bases between them. Germline CDR1 is MNHEY and CDR2 is SMNVEV (reference sequence). DNA for the CDR3: TGTGCCAGCAGTCTACTAGCCAAAAACATTCAGTACTTC. The encoded protein is CASSLLAKNIQYF.

This chain uses TRBV24-1 with TRBJ2-2; unclear D gene. Germline assignment: CDR1 KGHDR and CDR2 SFDVKD. This CDR3 region has 12 residues. Between the trimmed V and J ends, which lost 6 bases and 5 bases, there was a span of 6 bases. CDR3 coding DNA: TGTGCCACCAGTTCTTGGACCGGGGAGCTGTTTTTT. Amino acids: CATSSWTGELFF.

The V call is TRBV6-6, the J call TRBJ2-3, with 10 bases lining up with TRBD2. Germline V gene lookup returns CDR1 MNHNY and CDR2 SVGAGI (reference sequence). V gave up 5 bases and J gave up 0 bases; unmatched junction bases: 8. This CDR3 contains 17 residues. In DNA, the CDR3 is TGTGCCAGCAGTCACCCACTAGCGGGAACTAGCACAGATACGCAGTATTTT. It is translated as CASSHPLAGTSTDTQYF.

The V and J genes are TRBV2 and TRBJ1-4; no clear D gene. Per the germline V gene, CDR1 is SNHLY and CDR2 is FYNNEI. There are 14 residues in the CDR3. V was pared by 3 bases and J by 5 bases, with 10 bases between. Here the CDR3 reads CASSEGSLNEKLFF. The DNA of the CDR3 is TGTGCCAGCAGTGAGGGTTCCCTGAATGAAAAACTGTTTTTT.

The chain carries TRBV5-1 and TRBJ1-2; 7 positions match TRBD1. V lost 0 bases, J lost 2 bases, and 7 bases stayed unmatched. The length of the CDR3 is 16 residues. CDR1 and CDR2 from the germline V gene are SGHRS and YFSETQ. The CDR3 spells CASSLVTGVINYGYTF. The CDR3, as DNA: TGCGCCAGCAGCTTGGTCACAGGGGTGATCAACTATGGCTACACCTTC.

The V and J genes are TRBV29-1 and TRBJ2-1; 14 bases fit TRBD2. J was trimmed by 2 bases and V by 7 bases; bases with no gene match: 4. The germline gives CDR1 SQVTM, CDR2 ANQGSEA. This CDR3 region has 15 residues. CDR3 nucleotides: TGCAGCGCTAGGACTAGCGGGAGGCCCTACAATGAGCAGTTCTTC. Its protein product is CSARTSGRPYNEQFF.

The chain carries TRBV6-1 and TRBJ1-3, with D uncertain. CDR3 size: 14 residues. The germline V and J ends were trimmed by 3 bases and 4 bases, with 10 bases remaining between them. Germline V lookup: CDR1 MNHNS, CDR2 SASEGT. The CDR3 is CASSDFFSGNTIYF. The CDR3 DNA follows: TGTGCCAGCAGTGATTTTTTCTCAGGAAACACCATATATTTT.

The rearrangement links TRBV9 to TRBJ2-1; possibly TRBD1 or TRBD2 for D (6 bases each). V dropped 4 bases and J dropped 4 bases, with 15 bases sitting between them. Per germline, CDR1 SGDLS and CDR2 YYNGEE. This CDR3 comprises 15 residues. The CDR3 sequence: CASSLGAGRYNEQFF. CDR3 coding DNA: TGTGCCAGCAGCCTGGGGGCGGGAAGATACAATGAGCAGTTCTTC.

The J gene is TRBJ1-5, the V gene TRBV27, with unresolved D. Trimming took 6 bases from V and 0 from J, leaving 15 bases between them. From germline, CDR1 is MNHEY and CDR2 SMNVEV (reference sequence). This CDR3 has 16 residues. In DNA form, the CDR3 reads TGTGCCAGCAGCTCCATCCCGGCTTATAGCAATCAGCCCCAGCATTTT. Protein sequence: CASSSIPAYSNQPQHF.

The chain carries TRBV4-1 and TRBJ2-1; TRBD2 aligns across 7 bases. Germline values: CDR1 MGHRA, CDR2 YSYEKL. The CDR3 contains 16 residues. V lost 0 bases to trimming and J lost 4 bases; unmatched junction nucleotides: 6. The CDR3 coding sequence is TGCGCCAGCAGCCAAGACGGGGCGGGGGTTTACAATGAGCAGTTCTTC. Its protein product is CASSQDGAGVYNEQFF.

This chain links TRBV28 with TRBJ1-1; D call uncertain. The V and J ends lost 5 bases and 4 bases respectively, with 8 bases between them. Germline V lookup: CDR1 MDHEN, CDR2 SYDVKM. The CDR3 runs 12 residues. This CDR3 is CASSIRGTEAFF. As DNA, the CDR3 is TGTGCCAGCAGTATCCGAGGCACTGAAGCTTTCTTT.

The CDR3 protein is CASSPSGTGLYEQYF. CDR3 nucleotide sequence: TGTGCCAGCAGCCCCTCCGGGACAGGGCTCTACGAGCAGTACTTC. The rearrangement links TRBV5-5 to TRBJ2-7; 9 bases line up with TRBD1. The V gene end was trimmed by 4 bases and the J gene end by 3 bases; junction bases not matched to a gene: 8. Germline V lookup: CDR1 SGHKS, CDR2 YYEKEE (reference sequence). CDR3 length equals 15 residues.

Note on this clone: A junction end diverges from the germline sequence, so it may reflect a read error. The chain carries TRBV18 and TRBJ2-1, with D perhaps matching TRBD1 (6 bases). This CDR3 contains 15 residues. Germline assignment: CDR1 KGHSH and CDR2 LQKENI. CDR3 in DNA: TGTGCCAGCCCACCTCGACAGGATGCCTACAATGAGCAGTTCTTC. Translated: CASPPRQDAYNEQFF.

This chain links TRBV28 with TRBJ1-4; 10 nucleotides align to TRBD1. CDR1 MDHEN and CDR2 SYDVKM come from the germline V gene. Germline trimming cut 6 bases from V and 5 bases from J; bases unmatched to any gene: 6. There are 15 residues in the CDR3. The CDR3 protein is CASRARTGGNEKLFF. The CDR3 DNA sequence: TGTGCCAGCAGGGCTCGGACAGGGGGAAATGAAAAACTGTTTTTT.

The rearrangement links TRBV27 to TRBJ2-5, with D possibly being TRBD2 (5 bases). CDR1 and CDR2 (germline): MNHEY, SMNVEV (reference sequence). The CDR3 covers 13 residues. Trimming took 2 bases from V and 3 from J, leaving 7 bases between them. Here the CDR3 reads CASSLDGEETQYF. The CDR3 region has the DNA TGTGCCAGCAGTTTAGACGGGGAAGAGACCCAGTACTTC.

This chain joins TRBV7-2 and TRBJ1-1; a weak D match, TRBD1 (5 bases). The CDR3 covers 11 residues. Germline CDR1 reads SGHTA; CDR2 reads FQGNSA. V lost 5 bases, J lost 8 bases, and 9 bases lay in between. The CDR3, as DNA: TGTGCCAGCAGCCAACGACAGGAAGCTTTCTTT. Protein product: CASSQRQEAFF. Drawing the rest from reference TRBV7-2 and TRBJ1-1, the complete variable domain is GAGVSQSPSNKVTEKGKDVELRCDPISGHTALYWYRQSLGQGLEFLIYFQGNSAPDKSGLPSDRFSAERTGGSVSTLTIQRTQQEDSAVYLCASSQRQEAFFGQGTRLTVV.

The chain joins TRBV4-1 to TRBJ1-1, with D possibly TRBD1 on 5 matching bases. The V and J ends lost 1 base and 5 bases respectively, with 11 bases between them. From germline, CDR1 is MGHRA and CDR2 YSYEKL. This CDR3 has 14 amino acids. CDR3: CASSQGFGGTEAFF. The DNA for the CDR3 is TGCGCCAGCAGCCAAGGTTTTGGGGGGACTGAAGCTTTCTTT.

In regard to this clone: The germline gene is not matched at one end of the junction; a read error may be the cause. The chain links TRBV20-1 to TRBJ1-2; the D is unclear. CDR1 DFQATT and CDR2 SNEGSKA come from the germline V gene (reference sequence). The CDR3 totals 11 residues. DNA of the CDR3: TGCAGTGCTAGTAATAATTGGAATATCTTCTTC. Amino acids: CSASNNWNIFF.

The genes are TRBV5-1 and TRBJ2-5, with 8 nucleotides matching TRBD1. V shed 3 bases and J 5 bases; nucleotides not matched to a gene: 6. The CDR3 is 14 residues long. Germline CDR1 reads SGHRS; CDR2 reads YFSETQ. CDR3 nucleotides: TGCGCCAGCAGCTCCGCCAGGGGGCAGGAGACCCAGTACTTC. Translation: CASSSARGQETQYF.

V is TRBV28 and J is TRBJ2-1; D call uncertain. The CDR3 is 12 amino acids. V was shortened by 3 bases and J by 3 bases, with 3 bases between the two germline ends. The V gene's germline CDR1 is MDHEN and CDR2 SYDVKM. The CDR3 sequence is CASSFDYNEQFF. For the CDR3, the DNA is TGTGCCAGCAGTTTTGACTACAATGAGCAGTTCTTC.

CDR3: CASSLLSVGTGELFF. The CDR3 nucleotides read TGCGCCAGCAGCTTGCTAAGCGTGGGGACCGGGGAGCTGTTTTTT. The chain recombines TRBV5-1 with TRBJ2-2; D call uncertain. The V end lost 1 base, the J end lost 5 bases, and 12 bases lay between the germline ends. Germline CDR1 and CDR2: SGHRS and YFSETQ. This CDR3 is built from 15 residues.